This T cell receptor beta chain came from a study of cytomegalovirus exposure and HLA in healthy donors (dated 2017 in TCRdb). With respect to the entire study: In an earlier analysis of 450 to 750 of the donors, 276 Gb of sequence data and just under 120 million unique TCR beta sequences from 180 million or so T cells were reported. Rather than using new phenotypic data, the later analysis identified candidate immune exposures from TCR beta sequences and from how often those sequences occurred across donors. Typing coverage differed by locus: A, B, C, DRB1 and DQB1 were typed in about 620-630 donors, DQA1 in 522, DPA1 in around 610, and DPB1 in around 440. The study combined high-throughput TCR immunosequencing, statistical association of individual TCRs with disease status, and machine learning to predict cytomegalovirus infection status. The aim of the study was to test whether cataloging public T cell receptors could identify signatures of past pathogen exposure. Across 398 genotyped donors of the cohort, an average of about 220,000 unique TCR beta nucleotide sequences per donor were sequenced, and about a sixth of those sequences were non-productive. Genome-wide SNP genotypes for about 65% of the roughly 700 donors were used in a later genetic analysis, which treated that subset as a discovery cohort. The genetic ancestry cluster associated with self-reported Caucasian donors included about four fifths of the 398 genotyped donors. To decide whether each TCR beta V gene segment behaved as functional or pseudogenic, an earlier analysis of some 600 of the donors relied on high-throughput TCR beta sequencing. To study patterns of TCR occurrence, a later analysis re-analyzed previously published TCR beta repertoires from 650 to 750 donors and added high-resolution HLA genotyping. HLA typing covered class I and class II loci at four-digit resolution. Approximately 300 gigabases of sequencing data and approximately 92 million unique TCR sequences made up an early release that covered fewer than 650 HLA-typed donors. Because of strong linkage in the cohort, five DR-DQ haplotypes were treated as single units for association and clustering. Donor age, sex, ethnicity and CMV serostatus were compiled alongside the repertoire data. Every discovery cohort repertoire had been produced on one sequencing platform. Using immunosequencing, the study profiled T cell repertoires from 550 to 750 subjects and related those repertoires to cytomegalovirus serostatus. Besides the first cohort of under 700 subjects, a separate validation cohort made up of roughly 120 different subjects was used.

The cohort comprised under 700 healthy bone marrow donors. Cohort members were all nominally healthy when sampled, although unrecorded immune exposures were likely present. The donor tested CMV seronegative, placing the donor among the 350 or so seronegative members of the cohort. A peripheral blood sample was provided by each donor, and peripheral blood mononuclear cells were used for TCR beta sequencing. The Qiagen DNeasy Blood Extraction Kit was used to extract genomic DNA from the blood cell samples. Library preparation was by the immunoSEQ multiplex PCR assay. A mixture of 60 forward primers for TCR Vbeta segments and 13 reverse primers for TCR Jbeta segments was used in the multiplex PCR. A multiplex PCR assay on genomic DNA amplified the CDR3 region of rearranged TCR beta genes. The amplified TCR beta libraries were sequenced on the Illumina HiSeq System as 87-base-pair reads. The authors processed their data as follows. A later analysis tallied tens of millions of unique TCR beta chains across the 640 or so repertoires, and approximately 11 million of those chains were shared by two or more donors. Raw reads were error-corrected and collapsed into unique sequences by a nearest-neighbor algorithm in which closely related sequences were merged to remove PCR and sequencing errors. V, D and J gene segments were assigned by aligning CDR3 sequences to IMGT reference sequences. For a sequence to be retained, a match of at least six nucleotides was required to both a V gene segment and a J gene segment. A rearrangement was called productive if the CDR3 had no stop codons and remained in frame with V and J, and every other rearrangement was called non-productive. Following IMGT convention, CDR3 was defined as the stretch from the second conserved V-encoded cysteine to the conserved J-encoded phenylalanine. The earlier analysis of some 580 of the donors excluded any sequence lacking an unambiguous match to a single V gene segment. An earlier analysis of 500 to 600 of the donors classified V segments as functional when productive rearrangements were above 56.7% and as segregating when the standard deviation between donors was above 5%. A statistical classification framework was built for diagnosing cytomegalovirus status from the catalog of TCR beta chain sequences. In a later analysis, TCR nucleotide sequences were compared against IMGT/GENE-DB human TR gene sequences so that V and J genes could be assigned. The TCRdist pipeline was used in a later analysis to assign CDR3 sequences and most-parsimonious VDJ recombination scenarios. In a later analysis, every TCR beta chain was defined by the combination of its CDR3 amino acid sequence and its V-gene family, and reads without a unique V-gene family were dropped. To address suspected cross-contamination and a sequencing artifact, a later analysis removed roughly 640 highly shared, low-generation-probability nucleotide sequences. In a later analysis, a clonal expansion index for each public chain was calculated from normalized within-repertoire ranks of inferred template counts. In a later analysis, generation probabilities were computed using a VDJ recombination model fitted to out-of-frame rearrangements, and the results were checked against IGoR. A later analysis scored TCR-TCR, TCR-HLA and TCR-CMV co-occurrence with hypergeometric tests, applying a repertoire-size bias correction to TCR pairs. False discovery rates were estimated in a later analysis by permuting HLA or CMV assignments 20 times. In a later analysis, co-occurring TCRs were grouped using DBSCAN, with TCRdist sequence similarity added in when clustering inside HLA-allele-positive subsets. For co-occurrence clustering, repertoires with fewer than 30,000 or more than 120,000 public chains were excluded, along with 4 to 6 repertoires with anomalous nucleotide sharing. The immuneACCESS repertoire file appears here via TCRdb, limited to in-frame rearrangements. These files lack a portion of the clones; in checked studies, under half of the deficit traces to unresolved V genes, and the cause of the others is not known. For V, J and clone size, that table is used; D and trimming come from the DNA. This sample has 130,000 to 150,000 clones in its table, and around 80% of those were observed once. Around 3% of the sample is in the top ten clones.

Inclusive of the bounding cysteine and phenylalanine, the CDR3 is 14 residues long. CDR3 DNA is the only sequence kept; it has 42 bases, read in frame from the first base. At the junction V is shortened by 4 bases and J by 2 bases, with 11 bases in between. Via the germline V gene, CDR1 is MGHRA and CDR2 YSYEKL. For this clone: Its target antigen remains unknown. Nothing much larger sits one base from this clone, and base qualities are not available.

Study-wide findings and limitations: The authors suggested that the approach could potentially be generalized to other disease states and immunological phenotypes. In a later analysis, about 17,000 TCR beta sequences were associated with specific HLA alleles at a false discovery rate of 0.05. An association between a missense DCLRE1C variant and V-gene and J-gene trimming of TCR beta chains was found in a later genetic analysis and replicated in an independent cohort. Most CMV-associated TCR beta chains appeared to be HLA-restricted in a later analysis, and the HLA associations seemed to be driven largely by CMV exposure. When HLA alleles, especially DR and DQ, strongly co-occurred, attributing TCR associations to individual alleles was difficult. Several of the top co-occurrence clusters appeared to be linked to parvovirus B19, influenza, CMV and Epstein-Barr virus, according to a later analysis. The study gave a list of 150 to 200 TCR beta chains associated with cytomegalovirus. Immune exposure information for the cohort was limited to CMV serostatus. The presence/absence analyses assumed that sequencing depth was roughly uniform across donors, and that assumption may not be true. Across donors, most TCR sequences were observed very rarely, whereas some public TCRs were present in many individuals. Because counts were too low, 15 or so rarely observed V segments, including chromosome 9 orphons, were excluded from the earlier analysis of around 590 of the donors. In vitro tests confirmed that a few of the cytomegalovirus-associated TCR beta chains recognize cytomegalovirus antigens. A further reported finding was that TCR beta sequences accurately predicted the HLA-A and HLA-B alleles for most subjects in the first cohort. Linkage disequilibrium might explain the correlated functional status among segregating V segments, but an unknown experimental factor could not be excluded. The classifier was reported to diagnose cytomegalovirus status with high specificity and sensitivity in both the original cohort and the validation cohort. A group of highly shared sequence variants was considered likely to be a technical artifact of the sequencing pipeline. Because the 87-base-pair reads could not distinguish some IMGT-functional V segments, including TRBV6-2 and TRBV6-3, those segments were excluded. Compared with equally common non-associated chains, HLA-associated TCR beta chains in a later analysis were more clonally expanded and had lower generation probabilities. According to a later analysis, TCR association rates differed among HLA loci, with DRB1 alleles showing the most associated TCRs and HLA-C alleles showing the fewest. Because HLA typing was unavailable for some donors at each locus, only the typed subset was used in association tests. In an earlier analysis of around 600 of the donors, most TCR beta V segments appeared in productive rearrangements about 90% or about 30% of the time, broadly matching IMGT annotations. According to a later genetic analysis, donors in an Asian-associated ancestry cluster had fewer N-insertions in productive TCRs than the approximately 650-donor mean. In this cohort, only TCR beta chains were sequenced, and detectable features were limited by the absence of alpha or paired-chain data.

This chain joins TRBV4-1 to TRBJ1-2; the D gene is not confidently resolved. This TCR was recovered from a female donor in good health and CMV-seronegative. The sample taken for sequencing was PBMCs. Read as DNA, the sequence is TGCGCCAGCAGCCCTTCAACACAAAACTATGGCTACACCTTC. Its translation is CASSPSTQNYGYTF.